This TCR beta chain was recovered during a study of blood T cell repertoires in COVID-19. Study-wide context: The United States, Italy and Spain supplied acute and convalescent COVID-19 samples. PBMCs, B-cell-depleted T cells, or T cells were the source of the cDNA or gDNA that made up the material.

This CDR3 region has 15 residues. V lost 6 bases and J 2 bases, leaving 17 bases between the germline ends. Germline V gene data show CDR1 as MDHEN and CDR2 as SYDVKM. Per the original data handling: Nucleated cell number was recorded as an estimate derived from reference gene primer amplification. Libraries were prepared by immunoSEQ multiplex PCR; TCRdb keeps only in-frame clonotypes and omits some of them. That table is the source of V, J and clone size, and D and trimming were worked out from the DNA. Here the sample spans 130,000 to 150,000 clones, about four fifths being singletons. Source material: peripheral blood. The V call is TRBV28, the J call TRBJ2-7; TRBD1 is a possible D gene (6 bases). The receptor comes from a human donor in a cohort sampled during active COVID-19. CDR3 amino acids: CASRLTGSKTYEQYF. The CDR3 region has the DNA TGTGCCAGCAGACTAACAGGGTCCAAAACCTACGAGCAGTACTTC.